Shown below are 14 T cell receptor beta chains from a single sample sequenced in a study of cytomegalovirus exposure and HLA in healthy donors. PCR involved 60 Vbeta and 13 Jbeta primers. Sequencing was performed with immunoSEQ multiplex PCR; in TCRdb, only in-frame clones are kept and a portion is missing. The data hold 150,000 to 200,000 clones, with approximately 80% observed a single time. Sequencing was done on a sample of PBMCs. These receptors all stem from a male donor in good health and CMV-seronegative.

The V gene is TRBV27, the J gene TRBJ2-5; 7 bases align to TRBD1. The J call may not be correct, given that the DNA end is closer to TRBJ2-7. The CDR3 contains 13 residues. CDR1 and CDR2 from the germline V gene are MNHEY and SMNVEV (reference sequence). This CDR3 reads CASRGQESYEQYF. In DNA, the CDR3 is TGTGCCAGCAGAGGACAGGAGTCCTACGAGCAGTACTTC.

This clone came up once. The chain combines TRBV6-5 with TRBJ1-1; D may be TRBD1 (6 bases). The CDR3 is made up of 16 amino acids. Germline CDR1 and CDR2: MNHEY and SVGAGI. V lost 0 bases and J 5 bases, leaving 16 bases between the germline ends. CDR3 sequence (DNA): TGTGCCAGCAGTTACTCGATTACGCCCCAGGGGACTGAAGCTTTCTTT. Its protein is CASSYSITPQGTEAFF.

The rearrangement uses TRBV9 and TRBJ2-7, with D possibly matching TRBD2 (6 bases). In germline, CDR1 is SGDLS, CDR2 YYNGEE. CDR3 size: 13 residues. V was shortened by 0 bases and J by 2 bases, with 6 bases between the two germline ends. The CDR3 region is CASSVAGAYEQYF. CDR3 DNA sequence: TGTGCCAGCAGCGTAGCGGGAGCCTACGAGCAGTACTTC. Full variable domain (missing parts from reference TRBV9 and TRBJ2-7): DSGVTQTPKHLITATGQRVTLRCSPRSGDLSVYWYQQSLDQGLQFLIQYYNGEERAKGNILERFSAQQFPDLHSELNLSSLELGDSALYFCASSVAGAYEQYFGPGTRLTVT.

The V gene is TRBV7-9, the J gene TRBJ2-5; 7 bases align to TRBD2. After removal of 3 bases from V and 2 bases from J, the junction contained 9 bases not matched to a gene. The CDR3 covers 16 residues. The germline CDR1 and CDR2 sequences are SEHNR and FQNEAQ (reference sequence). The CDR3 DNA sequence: TGTGCCAGCAGCTTGGTGGCGGGAGAAGAGCAAGAGACCCAGTACTTC. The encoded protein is CASSLVAGEEQETQYF.

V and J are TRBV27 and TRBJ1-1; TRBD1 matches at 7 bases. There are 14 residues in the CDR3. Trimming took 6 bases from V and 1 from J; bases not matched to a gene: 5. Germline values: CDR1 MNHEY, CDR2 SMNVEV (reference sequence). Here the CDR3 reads CASRPQGTNTEAFF. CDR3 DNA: TGTGCCAGCAGACCACAGGGGACGAACACTGAAGCTTTCTTT.

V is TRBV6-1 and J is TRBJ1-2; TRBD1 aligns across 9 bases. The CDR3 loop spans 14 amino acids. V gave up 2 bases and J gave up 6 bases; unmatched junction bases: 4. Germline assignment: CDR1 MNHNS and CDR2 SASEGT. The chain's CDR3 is CASSEPGQGDGYTF. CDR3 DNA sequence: TGTGCCAGCAGTGAACCGGGACAGGGAGATGGCTACACCTTC.

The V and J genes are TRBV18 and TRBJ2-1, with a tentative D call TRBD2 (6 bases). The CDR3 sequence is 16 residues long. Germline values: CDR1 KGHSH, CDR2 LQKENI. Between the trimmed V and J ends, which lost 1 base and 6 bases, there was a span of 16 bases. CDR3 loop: CASSPRWQGGVNEQFF. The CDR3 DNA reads TGTGCCAGCTCACCACGCTGGCAGGGCGGGGTCAATGAGCAGTTCTTC.

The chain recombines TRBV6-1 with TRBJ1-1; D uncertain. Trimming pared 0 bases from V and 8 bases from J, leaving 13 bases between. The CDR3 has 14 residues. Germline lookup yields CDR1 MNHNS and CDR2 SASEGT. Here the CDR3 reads CASSEAGGPAEAFF. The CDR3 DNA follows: TGTGCCAGCAGTGAAGCGGGAGGGCCGGCAGAAGCTTTCTTT.

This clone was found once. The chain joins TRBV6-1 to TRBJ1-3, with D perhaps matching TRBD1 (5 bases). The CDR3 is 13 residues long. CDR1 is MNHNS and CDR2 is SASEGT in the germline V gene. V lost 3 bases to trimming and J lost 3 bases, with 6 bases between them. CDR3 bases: TGTGCCAGCAGTGAGGGGGGTGGAAACACCATATATTTT. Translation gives CASSEGGGNTIYF.

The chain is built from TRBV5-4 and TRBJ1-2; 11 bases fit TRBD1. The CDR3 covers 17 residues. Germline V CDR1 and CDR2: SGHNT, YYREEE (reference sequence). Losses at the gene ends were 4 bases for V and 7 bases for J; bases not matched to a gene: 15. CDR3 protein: CASSNAIRTGGLSGYTF. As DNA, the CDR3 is TGTGCCAGCAGCAATGCCATCCGGACAGGGGGCCTTTCTGGCTACACCTTC.

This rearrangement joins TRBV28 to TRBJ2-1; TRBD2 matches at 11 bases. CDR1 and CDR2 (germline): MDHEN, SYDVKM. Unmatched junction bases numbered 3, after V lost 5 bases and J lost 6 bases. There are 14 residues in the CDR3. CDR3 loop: CASSRLAGINEQFF. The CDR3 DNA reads TGTGCCAGCAGTCGACTAGCGGGGATCAATGAGCAGTTCTTC.

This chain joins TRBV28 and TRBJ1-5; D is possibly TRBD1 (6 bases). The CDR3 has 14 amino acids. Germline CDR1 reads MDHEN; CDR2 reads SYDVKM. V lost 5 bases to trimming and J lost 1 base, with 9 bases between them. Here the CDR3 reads CASSVDSSNQPQHF. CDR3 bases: TGTGCCAGCAGTGTGGACAGCAGCAATCAGCCCCAGCATTTT.

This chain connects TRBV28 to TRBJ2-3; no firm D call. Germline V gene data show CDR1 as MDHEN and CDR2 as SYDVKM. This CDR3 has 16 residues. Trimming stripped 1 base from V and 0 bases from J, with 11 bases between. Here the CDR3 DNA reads TGTGCCAGCAGTTTATCACAACTACTCAGCACAGATACGCAGTATTTT. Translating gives CASSLSQLLSTDTQYF.

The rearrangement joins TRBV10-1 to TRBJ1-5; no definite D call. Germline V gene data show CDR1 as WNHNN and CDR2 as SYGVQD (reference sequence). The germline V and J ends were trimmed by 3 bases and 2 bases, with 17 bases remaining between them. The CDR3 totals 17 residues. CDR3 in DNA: TGCGCCAGCAGTGAAGTGCCCCCGGGAATAGGCAATCAGCCCCAGCATTTT. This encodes CASSEVPPGIGNQPQHF.